The clone carrying this T cell receptor beta chain occurred a few times. The antigen is undetermined. Exclusion criteria comprised uncontrolled infection, other autoimmune disease, pregnancy or lactation. Per germline, CDR1 SGHTA and CDR2 FQGTGA. CDR3 length: 15 amino acids. V lost 6 bases and J lost 2, with 14 bases in between. The data were taken from a study of T cells in Graves' hyperthyroidism and ophthalmopathy. Study conclusions and caveats: Within blood appeared most thyroid clonotypes that had expanded above 0.001.

Template material for amplifying TCR beta CDR3 regions consisted of RNA transcripts. HTBI primers drove first-round RT-PCR of the TCR CDR3. TCRdb redid the calling of the multiplex PCR reads with MiXCR, one entry per CDR3 protein. Seen here are about 620,000 distinct CDR3 sequences, 15% to 20% observed once, and the top ten hold around 3.9%. The J gene is TRBJ2-1, the V gene TRBV7-3; the D call may be TRBD1 or TRBD2 (5 bases each). Sequenced input: blood. The sequence was collected from a woman in her twenties or thirties with Graves' hyperthyroidism. This CDR3 reads CASSTGGSTYNEQFF. In nucleotides, the CDR3 is TGTGCCAGCAGTACAGGAGGAAGCACCTACAATGAGCAGTTCTTC.